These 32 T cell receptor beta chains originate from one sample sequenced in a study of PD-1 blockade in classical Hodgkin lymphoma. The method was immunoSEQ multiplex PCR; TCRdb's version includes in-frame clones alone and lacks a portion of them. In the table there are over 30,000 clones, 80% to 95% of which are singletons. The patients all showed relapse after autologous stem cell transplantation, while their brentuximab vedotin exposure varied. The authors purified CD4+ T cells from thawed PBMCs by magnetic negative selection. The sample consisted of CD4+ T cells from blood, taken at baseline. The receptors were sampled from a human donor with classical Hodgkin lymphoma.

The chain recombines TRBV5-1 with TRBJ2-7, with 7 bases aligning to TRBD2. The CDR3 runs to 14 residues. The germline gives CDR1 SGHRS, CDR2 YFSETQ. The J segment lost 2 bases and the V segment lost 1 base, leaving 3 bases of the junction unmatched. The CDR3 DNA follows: TGCGCCAGCAGCTTGTACGCGGGGGCCTACGAGCAGTACTTC. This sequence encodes CASSLYAGAYEQYF.

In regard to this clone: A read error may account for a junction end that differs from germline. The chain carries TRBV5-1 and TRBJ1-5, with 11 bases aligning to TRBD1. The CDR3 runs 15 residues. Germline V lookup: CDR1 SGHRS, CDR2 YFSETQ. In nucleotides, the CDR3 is TGCGCCAGCAGTTTGGACAGGGGGCAGGGTCAGCCCCAGCATTTT. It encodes CASSLDRGQGQPQHF.

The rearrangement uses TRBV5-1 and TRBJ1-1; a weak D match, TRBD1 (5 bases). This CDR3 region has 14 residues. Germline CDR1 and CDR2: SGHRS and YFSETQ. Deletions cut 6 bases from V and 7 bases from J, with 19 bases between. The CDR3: CASNEGDRPDEAFF. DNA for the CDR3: TGCGCCAGCAACGAAGGGGACCGCCCTGATGAAGCTTTCTTT.

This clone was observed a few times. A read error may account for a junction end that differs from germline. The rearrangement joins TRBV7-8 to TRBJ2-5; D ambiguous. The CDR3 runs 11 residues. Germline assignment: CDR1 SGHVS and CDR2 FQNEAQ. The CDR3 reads CASSLSPSPDF. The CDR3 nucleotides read TGTGCCAGCAGCTTATCCCCAAGCCCGGACTTC.

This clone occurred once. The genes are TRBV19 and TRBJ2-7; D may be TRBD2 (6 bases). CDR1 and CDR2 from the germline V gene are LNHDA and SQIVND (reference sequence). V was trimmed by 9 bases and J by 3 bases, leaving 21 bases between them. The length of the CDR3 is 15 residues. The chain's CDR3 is CASREVAAGVYEQYF. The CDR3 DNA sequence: TGTGCCAGCCGGGAAGTAGCGGCTGGAGTCTACGAGCAGTACTTC. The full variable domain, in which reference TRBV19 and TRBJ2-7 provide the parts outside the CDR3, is DGGITQSPKYLFRKEGQNVTLSCEQNLNHDAMYWYRQDPGQGLRLIYYSQIVNDFQKGDIAEGYSVSREKKESFPLTVTSAQKNPTAFYLCASREVAAGVYEQYFGPGTRLTVT.

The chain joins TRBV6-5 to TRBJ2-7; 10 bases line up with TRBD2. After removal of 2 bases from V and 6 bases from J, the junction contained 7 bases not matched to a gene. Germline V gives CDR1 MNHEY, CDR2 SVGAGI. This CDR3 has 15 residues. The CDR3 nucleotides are TGTGCCAGCAGTTACCTTGTAGCGGGAGGCTCCGAGCAGTACTTC. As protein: CASSYLVAGGSEQYF.

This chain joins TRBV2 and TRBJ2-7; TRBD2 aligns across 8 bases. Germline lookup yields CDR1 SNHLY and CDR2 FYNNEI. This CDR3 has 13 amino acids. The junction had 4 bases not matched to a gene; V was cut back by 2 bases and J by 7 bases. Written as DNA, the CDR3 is TGTGCCAGCAGTGAATGGTTAGCGGGGGAGCAGTACTTC. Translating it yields CASSEWLAGEQYF.

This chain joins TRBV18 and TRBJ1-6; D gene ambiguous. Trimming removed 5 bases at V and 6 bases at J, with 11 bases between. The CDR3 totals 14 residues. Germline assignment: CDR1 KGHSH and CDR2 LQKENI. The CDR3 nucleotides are TGTGCCAGCTCAGTGAGCGGTTTTAATTCACCCCTCCACTTT. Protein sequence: CASSVSGFNSPLHF.

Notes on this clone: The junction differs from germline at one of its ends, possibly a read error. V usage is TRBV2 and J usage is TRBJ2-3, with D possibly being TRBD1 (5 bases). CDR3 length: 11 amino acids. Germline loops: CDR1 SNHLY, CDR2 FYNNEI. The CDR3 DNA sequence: TGTGCCCGCAGCCTAGGGGCCACGCAGTATTTT. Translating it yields CARSLGATQYF.

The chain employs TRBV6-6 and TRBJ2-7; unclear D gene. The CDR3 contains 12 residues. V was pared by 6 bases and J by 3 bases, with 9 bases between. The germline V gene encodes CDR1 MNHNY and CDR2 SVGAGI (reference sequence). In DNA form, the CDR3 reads TGTGCCAGCAGCCCTTCTGACTACGAGCAGTACTTC. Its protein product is CASSPSDYEQYF.

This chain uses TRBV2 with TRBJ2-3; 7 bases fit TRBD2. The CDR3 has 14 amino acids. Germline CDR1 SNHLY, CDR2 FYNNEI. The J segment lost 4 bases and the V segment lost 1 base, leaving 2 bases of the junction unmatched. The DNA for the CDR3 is TGTGCCAGCAGTGAAGTGGGGGGGGCAGATACGCAGTATTTT. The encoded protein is CASSEVGGADTQYF.

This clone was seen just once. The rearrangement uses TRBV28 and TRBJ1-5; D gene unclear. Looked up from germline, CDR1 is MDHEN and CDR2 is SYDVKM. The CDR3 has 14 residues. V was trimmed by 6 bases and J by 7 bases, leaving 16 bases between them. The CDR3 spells CASSPGLNGQPQHF. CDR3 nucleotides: TGTGCCAGCAGCCCGGGCCTCAATGGGCAGCCCCAGCATTTT.

The CDR3 region has the DNA TGTGCCTGGTCCAAGCCAGCGCGGTTCACTATTACCTACGAGCAGTACTTC. Its translation is CAWSKPARFTITYEQYF. The rearrangement uses TRBV30 and TRBJ2-7; D is uncertain. The CDR3 covers 17 residues. Looked up from germline, CDR1 is GTSNPN and CDR2 is SVGIG (reference sequence). Trimming took 5 bases from V and 2 from J, leaving 25 bases between them.

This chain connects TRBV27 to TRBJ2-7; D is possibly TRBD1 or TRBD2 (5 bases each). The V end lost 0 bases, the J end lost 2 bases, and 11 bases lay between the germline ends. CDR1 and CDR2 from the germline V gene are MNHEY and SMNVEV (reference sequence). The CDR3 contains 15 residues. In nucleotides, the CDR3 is TGTGCCAGCAGTTTATCTGCAGGGCGGGCCTACGAGCAGTACTTC. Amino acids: CASSLSAGRAYEQYF.

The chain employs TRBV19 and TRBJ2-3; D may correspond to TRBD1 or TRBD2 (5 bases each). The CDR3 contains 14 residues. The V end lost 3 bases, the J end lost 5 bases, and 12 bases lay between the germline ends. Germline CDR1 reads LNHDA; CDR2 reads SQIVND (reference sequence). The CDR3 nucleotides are TGTGCCAGTAGTATCGGACCGAGGGGAGATACGCAGTATTTT. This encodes CASSIGPRGDTQYF.

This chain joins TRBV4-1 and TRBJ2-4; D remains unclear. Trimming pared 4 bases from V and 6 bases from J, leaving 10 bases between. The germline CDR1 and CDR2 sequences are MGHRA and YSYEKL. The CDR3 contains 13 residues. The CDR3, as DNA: TGCGCCAGCAGCCCCCTCGACCCAAACATTCAGTACTTC. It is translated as CASSPLDPNIQYF.

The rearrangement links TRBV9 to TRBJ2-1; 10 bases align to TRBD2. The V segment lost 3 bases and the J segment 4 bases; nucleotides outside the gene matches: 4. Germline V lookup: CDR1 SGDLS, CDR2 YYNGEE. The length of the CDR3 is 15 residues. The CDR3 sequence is CASSAGLAEYNEQFF. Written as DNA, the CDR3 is TGTGCCAGCAGCGCAGGACTAGCGGAATACAATGAGCAGTTCTTC.

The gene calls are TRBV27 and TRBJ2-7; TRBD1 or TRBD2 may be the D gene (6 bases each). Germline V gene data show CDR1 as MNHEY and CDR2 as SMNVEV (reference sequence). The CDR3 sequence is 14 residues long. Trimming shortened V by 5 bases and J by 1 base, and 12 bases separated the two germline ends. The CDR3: CASSDGGPSYEQYF. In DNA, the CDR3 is TGTGCCAGCAGTGACGGGGGCCCTTCCTACGAGCAGTACTTC.

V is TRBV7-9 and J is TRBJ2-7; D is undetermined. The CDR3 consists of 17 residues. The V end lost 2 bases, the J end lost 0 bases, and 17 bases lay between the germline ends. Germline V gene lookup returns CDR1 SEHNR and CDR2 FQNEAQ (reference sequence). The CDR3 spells CASSLPPGRLTSYEQYF. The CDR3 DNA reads TGTGCCAGCAGCTTACCTCCAGGACGGCTGACCTCCTACGAGCAGTACTTC.

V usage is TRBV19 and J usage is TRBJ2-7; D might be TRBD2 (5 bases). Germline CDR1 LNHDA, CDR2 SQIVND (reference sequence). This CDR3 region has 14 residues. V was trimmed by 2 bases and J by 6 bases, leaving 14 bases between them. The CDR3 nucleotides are TGTGCCAGTAGTATACCCGGGGTGGGGAGCGAGCAGTACTTC. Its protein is CASSIPGVGSEQYF.

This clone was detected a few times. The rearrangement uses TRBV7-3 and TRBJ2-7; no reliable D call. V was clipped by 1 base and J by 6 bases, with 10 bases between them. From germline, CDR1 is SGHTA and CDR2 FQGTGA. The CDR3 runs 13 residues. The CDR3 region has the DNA TGTGCCAGCAGCTTAATAGTATCTTCCGAGCAGTACTTC. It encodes CASSLIVSSEQYF.

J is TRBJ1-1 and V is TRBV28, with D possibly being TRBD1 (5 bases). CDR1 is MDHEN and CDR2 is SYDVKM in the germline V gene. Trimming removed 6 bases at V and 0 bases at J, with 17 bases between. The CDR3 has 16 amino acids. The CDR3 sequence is CASRGGSGWMNTEAFF. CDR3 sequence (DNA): TGTGCCAGCAGGGGGGGGTCGGGTTGGATGAACACTGAAGCTTTCTTT. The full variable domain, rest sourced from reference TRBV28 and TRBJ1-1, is DVKVTQSSRYLVKRTGEKVFLECVQDMDHENMFWYRQDPGLGLRLIYFSYDVKMKEKGDIPEGYSVSREKKERFSLILESASTNQTSMYLCASRGGSGWMNTEAFFGQGTRLTVV.

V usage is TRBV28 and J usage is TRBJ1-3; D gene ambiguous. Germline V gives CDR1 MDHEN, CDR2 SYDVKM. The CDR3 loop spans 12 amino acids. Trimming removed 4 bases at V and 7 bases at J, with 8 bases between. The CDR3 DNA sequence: TGTGCCAGCAGTTCCCATCGGAACACCATATATTTT. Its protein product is CASSSHRNTIYF.

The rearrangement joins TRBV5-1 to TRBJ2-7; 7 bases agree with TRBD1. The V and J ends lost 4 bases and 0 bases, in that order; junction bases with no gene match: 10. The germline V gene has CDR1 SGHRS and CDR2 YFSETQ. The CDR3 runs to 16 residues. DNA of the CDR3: TGCGCCAGCAGCGGGGGACAGCCTTTGAGCTCCTACGAGCAGTACTTC. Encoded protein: CASSGGQPLSSYEQYF.

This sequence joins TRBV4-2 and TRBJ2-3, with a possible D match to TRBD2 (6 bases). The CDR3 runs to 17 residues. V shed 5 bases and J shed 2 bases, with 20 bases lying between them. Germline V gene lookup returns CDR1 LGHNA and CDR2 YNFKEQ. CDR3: CASSGPGSGSFTDTQYF. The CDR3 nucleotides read TGTGCCAGCAGCGGCCCGGGCAGCGGGTCCTTCACAGATACGCAGTATTTT.

CDR3 nucleotide sequence: TGTGCCAGCAGTTACTCGAAAGTATCGATCACCGGGGAGCTGTTTTTT. This encodes CASSYSKVSITGELFF. The V call is TRBV6-5, the J call TRBJ2-2, with D unresolved. The CDR3 runs to 16 residues. V was shortened by 0 bases and J by 4 bases, with 12 bases between the two germline ends. The germline V gene has CDR1 MNHEY and CDR2 SVGAGI.

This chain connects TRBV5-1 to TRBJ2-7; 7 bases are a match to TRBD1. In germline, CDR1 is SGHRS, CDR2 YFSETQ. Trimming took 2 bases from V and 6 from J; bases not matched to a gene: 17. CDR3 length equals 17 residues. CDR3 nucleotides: TGCGCCAGCAGCTTTGGCGACGGGGTGACAGGGCGGCGCGAGCAGTACTTC. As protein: CASSFGDGVTGRREQYF.

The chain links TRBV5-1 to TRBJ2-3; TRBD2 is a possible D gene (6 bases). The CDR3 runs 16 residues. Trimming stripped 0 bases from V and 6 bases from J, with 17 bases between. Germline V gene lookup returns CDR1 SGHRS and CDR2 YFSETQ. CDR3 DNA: TGCGCCAGCAGCTTGGATCGTCTAGCGAACGTCGATACGCAGTATTTT. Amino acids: CASSLDRLANVDTQYF.

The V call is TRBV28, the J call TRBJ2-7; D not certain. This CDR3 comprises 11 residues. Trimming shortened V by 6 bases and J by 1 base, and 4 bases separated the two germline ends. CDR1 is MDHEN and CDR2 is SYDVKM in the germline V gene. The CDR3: CASRWSYEQYF. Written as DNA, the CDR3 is TGTGCCAGCAGATGGTCCTACGAGCAGTACTTC.

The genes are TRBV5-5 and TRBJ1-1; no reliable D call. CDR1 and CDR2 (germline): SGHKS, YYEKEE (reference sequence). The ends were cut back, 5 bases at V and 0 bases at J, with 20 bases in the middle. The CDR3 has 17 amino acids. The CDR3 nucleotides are TGTGCCAGCAGTATGCTCCCGGCCCCGGGAATGAACACTGAAGCTTTCTTT. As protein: CASSMLPAPGMNTEAFF.

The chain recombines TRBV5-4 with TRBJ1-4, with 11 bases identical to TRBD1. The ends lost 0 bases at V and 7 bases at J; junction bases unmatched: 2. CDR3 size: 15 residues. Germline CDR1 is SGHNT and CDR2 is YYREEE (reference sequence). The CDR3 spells CASSLGGQGGEKLFF. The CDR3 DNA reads TGTGCCAGCAGCTTGGGGGGACAGGGGGGTGAAAAACTGTTTTTT.

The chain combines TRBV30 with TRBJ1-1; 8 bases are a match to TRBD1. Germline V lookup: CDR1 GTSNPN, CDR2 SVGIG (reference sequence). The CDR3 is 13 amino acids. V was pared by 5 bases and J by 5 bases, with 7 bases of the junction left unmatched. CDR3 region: CAWSTGVSTEAFF. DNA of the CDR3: TGTGCCTGGTCGACAGGGGTATCTACTGAAGCTTTCTTT.